A single sample is the source of the 32 T cell receptor beta chains below, sequenced in a study of blood T cell repertoires in COVID-19. This table comes from immunoSEQ multiplex PCR, and its TCRdb copy is limited to in-frame clones, with some not included. The sample lists tens of thousands of clones, 85% to 90% occurring once. Material: peripheral blood. These TCRs come from a man aged 25-45 years with active or convalescent COVID-19.

This clone was counted between two and nine times. The CDR3 spells CASSREANTEAFF. The CDR3 DNA is TGCGCCAGCAGTCGCGAAGCGAACACTGAAGCTTTCTTT. This rearrangement joins TRBV5-1 to TRBJ1-1; D call uncertain. The CDR3 loop spans 13 amino acids. V gave up 5 bases and J gave up 1 base, with 9 bases separating them. Per the germline V gene, CDR1 is SGHRS and CDR2 is YFSETQ.

The gene calls are TRBV2 and TRBJ1-1; 9 bases match TRBD1. Germline CDR1 reads SNHLY; CDR2 reads FYNNEI. This CDR3 is 16 amino acids long. Losses at the gene ends were 6 bases for V and 7 bases for J; bases not matched to a gene: 15. The CDR3 DNA sequence: TGTGCCAGCAGCCAACGCAGGGACAGGGCGGAAAGTGAAGCTTTCTTT. Translated: CASSQRRDRAESEAFF.

The chain combines TRBV24-1 with TRBJ2-5; 11 nucleotides match TRBD2. V was clipped by 4 bases and J by 2 bases; unmatched bases: 2. From germline, CDR1 is KGHDR and CDR2 SFDVKD. The CDR3 length is 15 residues. As DNA, the CDR3 is TGTGCCACCAGTGAGATAGCGGGGGGGCAAGAGACCCAGTACTTC. Protein sequence: CATSEIAGGQETQYF.

The J gene is TRBJ1-6, the V gene TRBV19; no firm D call. Germline CDR1 reads LNHDA; CDR2 reads SQIVND (reference sequence). Trimming pared 6 bases from V and 0 bases from J, leaving 6 bases between. The CDR3 extends over 14 amino acids. The CDR3 reads CASRRSSYNSPLHF. The DNA for the CDR3 is TGTGCCAGTAGGCGTAGCTCCTATAATTCACCCCTCCACTTT.

V is TRBV7-9 and J is TRBJ1-5; no clear D. The CDR3 has 15 amino acids. Per germline, CDR1 SEHNR and CDR2 FQNEAQ (reference sequence). V gave up 6 bases and J gave up 6 bases, with 18 bases separating them. The CDR3 region is CASSSGPGMGQPQHF. As DNA, the CDR3 is TGTGCCAGCAGTTCGGGCCCGGGGATGGGTCAGCCCCAGCATTTT.

The chain has TRBV11-3 and TRBJ2-1, with TRBD2 matching 7 bases. The germline V gene has CDR1 SGHNT and CDR2 YENEEA. This CDR3 region has 16 residues. The V segment lost 3 bases and the J segment 7 bases; nucleotides outside the gene matches: 12. The CDR3 DNA reads TGTGCCAGCAGCTTCGGTGGGAGGGCCGGGGGAAATGAGCAGTTCTTC. Amino acid sequence: CASSFGGRAGGNEQFF.

This chain uses TRBV5-1 with TRBJ1-5; weak D call: TRBD1 (6 bases). V was trimmed by 4 bases and J by 4 bases, leaving 12 bases between them. The CDR3 consists of 14 residues. The germline gives CDR1 SGHRS, CDR2 YFSETQ. The CDR3 DNA reads TGCGCCAGCAGCGCCGGGACACCAAATCAGCCCCAGCATTTT. This encodes CASSAGTPNQPQHF.

The chain combines TRBV10-1 with TRBJ2-7; the match to TRBD2 covers 11 bases. Germline assignment: CDR1 WNHNN and CDR2 SYGVQD (reference sequence). This CDR3 contains 16 residues. Trimming removed 3 bases from V and 2 bases from J; junction bases left unmatched: 6. CDR3 sequence: CASSDRQLAGAYEQYF. The CDR3 nucleotides read TGCGCCAGCAGTGACCGGCAACTAGCGGGGGCCTACGAGCAGTACTTC.

V gene TRBV21-1 combines with J gene TRBJ1-4; TRBD1 is taken as the D call from the table, unchecked against the DNA. TRBV21-1 is marked as a pseudogene. This CDR3 has 16 residues. This CDR3 is CASSTRQGKVNEKLFF. CDR3 in DNA: TGTGCCAGCAGCACCAGACAGGGGAAGGTGAATGAAAAACTGTTTTTT.

This clone came up once. The chain joins TRBV12-5 to TRBJ2-4; D is possibly TRBD1 (6 bases). The germline V and J ends were trimmed by 0 bases and 2 bases, with 11 bases remaining between them. The CDR3 spans 16 residues. Germline values: CDR1 LGHNT, CDR2 FRNRAP. CDR3 loop: CASGLVGGLTKNIQYF. The DNA for the CDR3 is TGTGCTAGTGGTTTGGTTGGGGGCCTAACCAAAAACATTCAGTACTTC.

The V and J genes are TRBV21-1 and TRBJ1-6; the D call of TRBD1 is as the table states it, not checked on the DNA. TRBV21-1 is given as a pseudogene. This CDR3 spans 18 amino acids. CDR3 in amino acids: CASSKAGDRERVNSPLHF. Written as DNA, the CDR3 is TGTGCCAGCAGCAAAGCGGGGGACAGGGAAAGAGTAAATTCACCCCTCCACTTT.

The chain has TRBV4-2 and TRBJ2-3, with 7 nucleotides matching TRBD2. The CDR3 is 16 amino acids. J was trimmed by 5 bases and V by 3 bases; bases with no gene match: 11. The germline V gene has CDR1 LGHNA and CDR2 YNFKEQ. This chain's CDR3 is CASSQSGTAGEDTQYF. CDR3 sequence (DNA): TGTGCCAGCAGCCAGAGCGGGACTGCCGGTGAAGATACGCAGTATTTT.

This sequence joins TRBV19 and TRBJ1-5, with D perhaps matching TRBD1 (5 bases). This CDR3 contains 15 residues. In germline, CDR1 is LNHDA, CDR2 SQIVND (reference sequence). V was pared by 9 bases and J by 0 bases, with 15 bases between. CDR3 coding DNA: TGTGCCAGCCGACTGGGGCCCAATAGCAATCAGCCCCAGCATTTT. Its protein is CASRLGPNSNQPQHF. The full variable domain, rest sourced from reference TRBV19 and TRBJ1-5, is DGGITQSPKYLFRKEGQNVTLSCEQNLNHDAMYWYRQDPGQGLRLIYYSQIVNDFQKGDIAEGYSVSREKKESFPLTVTSAQKNPTAFYLCASRLGPNSNQPQHFGDGTRLSIL.

In its sample, this clone is medium-sized. The chain has TRBV6-5 and TRBJ2-1; 10 bases are a match to TRBD2. This CDR3 contains 16 residues. The V and J ends lost 5 bases and 5 bases, in that order; junction bases with no gene match: 9. Looked up from germline, CDR1 is MNHEY and CDR2 is SVGAGI. DNA of the CDR3: TGTGCCAGCAGTAACTATACTAGCGGGGTAAACAATGAGCAGTTCTTC. This gives the protein CASSNYTSGVNNEQFF.

The J gene is TRBJ1-1, the V gene TRBV9; D perhaps matches TRBD1 (5 bases). Germline CDR1 and CDR2: SGDLS and YYNGEE. The CDR3 length is 14 residues. V was pared by 4 bases and J by 2 bases, with 12 bases between. This CDR3 is CASSSRTGNTEAFF. The CDR3 DNA reads TGTGCCAGCAGCTCCCGAACAGGTAACACTGAAGCTTTCTTT.

V usage is TRBV7-9 and J usage is TRBJ2-7; 8 bases line up with TRBD1. The CDR3 contains 14 residues. The germline gives CDR1 SEHNR, CDR2 FQNEAQ (reference sequence). With V trimmed by 5 bases and J by 6 bases, 9 bases remained unmatched. CDR3 in amino acids: CASSTAGQGAEQYF. In DNA, the CDR3 is TGTGCCAGCAGCACGGCAGGGCAGGGGGCCGAGCAGTACTTC.

Only one count was recorded for this clone. The chain carries TRBV24-1 and TRBJ2-5; D unclear. Trimming stripped 5 bases from V and 5 bases from J, with 8 bases between. The CDR3 loop spans 12 amino acids. In germline, CDR1 is KGHDR, CDR2 SFDVKD. CDR3 protein: CATSVRDETQYF. In DNA form, the CDR3 reads TGTGCCACCAGTGTACGAGATGAGACCCAGTACTTC.

The CDR3 nucleotides read TGTGCCAGCAGCCCACACCAGGGGGCTGGAAACACCATATATTTT. Its translation is CASSPHQGAGNTIYF. This chain connects TRBV7-8 to TRBJ1-3, with 7 bases that match TRBD1. There are 15 residues in the CDR3. J lost 2 bases, V lost 5 bases, and 6 bases had no gene match. CDR1 SGHVS and CDR2 FQNEAQ come from the germline V gene.

This clone was detected only once. The CDR3 loop reads CASSQDSDKNSPLHF. The CDR3 bases are TGCGCCAGCAGCCAAGATTCGGACAAGAATTCACCCCTCCACTTT. The genes are TRBV4-3 and TRBJ1-6, with a weak D call TRBD1 (5 bases). In germline, CDR1 is LGHNA, CDR2 YSLEER. This CDR3 comprises 15 residues. Trimming left V 0 bases short and J 7 bases short, with 10 bases between.

The chain employs TRBV11-2 and TRBJ2-1; D unclear. Trimming left V 1 base short and J 7 bases short, with 5 bases between. The germline V gene has CDR1 SGHAT and CDR2 FQNNGV. The length of the CDR3 is 12 residues. In DNA form, the CDR3 reads TGTGCCAGCAGCTTAGGTCGTAATGAGCAGTTCTTC. It yields the protein CASSLGRNEQFF.

The chain carries TRBV3-1 (or the pseudogene TRBV3-2) and TRBJ1-2; TRBD1 matches at 8 bases. V lost 5 bases to trimming and J lost 2 bases; unmatched junction nucleotides: 7. The CDR3 is made up of 15 amino acids. CDR1 is LGHDT, CDR2 YNNKEL, per germline (reference sequence). CDR3 sequence: CASSTQGASNYGYTF. CDR3 nucleotides: TGTGCCAGCAGCACGCAGGGGGCTTCGAACTATGGCTACACCTTC.

The chain has TRBV11-2 and TRBJ2-7; 12 nucleotides agree with TRBD2. Germline trimming cut 3 bases from V and 2 bases from J; bases unmatched to any gene: 2. Looked up from germline, CDR1 is SGHAT and CDR2 is FQNNGV. The length of the CDR3 is 15 residues. CDR3 sequence: CASSLTSGGPYEQYV. CDR3 bases: TGTGCCAGCAGCTTGACTAGCGGGGGTCCCTACGAGCAGTACGTC.

The J gene is TRBJ1-5, the V gene TRBV18; maybe TRBD1 (5 bases). Trimming removed 3 bases at V and 2 bases at J, with 17 bases between. The germline CDR1 and CDR2 sequences are KGHSH and LQKENI. CDR3 length: 17 residues. CDR3 nucleotides: TGTGCCAGCTCACCCTCCGACGCAGGGTACGGCAATCAGCCCCAGCATTTT. The encoded protein is CASSPSDAGYGNQPQHF. The full variable domain, completed using reference TRBV18 and TRBJ1-5, is NAGVMQNPRHLVRRRGQEARLRCSPMKGHSHVYWYRQLPEEGLKFMVYLQKENIIDESGMPKERFSAEFPKEGPSILRIQQVVRGDSAAYFCASSPSDAGYGNQPQHFGDGTRLSIL.

The chain carries TRBV14 and TRBJ1-1; D gene uncertain. CDR1 and CDR2 from the germline V gene are SGHDN and FVKESK. The CDR3 covers 12 residues. Trimming removed 3 bases at V and 3 bases at J, with 5 bases between. The CDR3 reads CASSQGYTEAFF. The CDR3 nucleotides are TGTGCCAGCAGCCAGGGCTACACTGAAGCTTTCTTT.

This chain uses TRBV28 with TRBJ2-3; TRBD1 agrees at 8 bases. CDR3 length: 13 residues. Per germline, CDR1 MDHEN and CDR2 SYDVKM. J lost 5 bases, V lost 9 bases, and 7 bases had no gene match. CDR3 loop: CASQGANIDTQYF. The CDR3 region has the DNA TGTGCCAGTCAGGGGGCGAATATAGATACGCAGTATTTT.

The V call is TRBV3-1 (or the pseudogene TRBV3-2), the J call TRBJ2-7, with 9 bases identical to TRBD1. Germline CDR1 LGHDT, CDR2 YNNKEL (reference sequence). The junction had 6 bases not matched to a gene; V was cut back by 4 bases and J by 2 bases. The CDR3 consists of 15 residues. The CDR3: CASSPGQGGAYEQYF. Written as DNA, the CDR3 is TGTGCCAGCAGCCCGGGACAGGGAGGTGCCTACGAGCAGTACTTC.

This sequence joins TRBV5-6 and TRBJ2-4; TRBD2 is a possible D gene (5 bases). This CDR3 spans 18 amino acids. V lost 4 bases and J lost 0, with 20 bases in between. The germline CDR1 and CDR2 sequences are SGHDT and YYEEEE. The CDR3 sequence is CASSVKRELGLAKNIQYF. The CDR3 coding sequence is TGTGCCAGCAGCGTAAAGAGGGAGCTTGGACTAGCCAAAAACATTCAGTACTTC.

The chain uses TRBV9 and TRBJ2-3; D perhaps matches TRBD2 (6 bases). The germline V and J ends were trimmed by 0 bases and 2 bases, with 13 bases remaining between them. CDR1 and CDR2 (germline): SGDLS, YYNGEE. CDR3 length equals 16 residues. CDR3 DNA: TGTGCCAGCAGCGTAGGGGCTAGCGAATACACAGATACGCAGTATTTT. The encoded protein is CASSVGASEYTDTQYF.

This chain joins TRBV5-1 and TRBJ1-1; tentatively, D is TRBD1 (5 bases). Trimming removed 3 bases from V and 1 base from J, with 16 bases in between. Germline V gene lookup returns CDR1 SGHRS and CDR2 YFSETQ. The CDR3 is made up of 16 amino acids. The CDR3 region has the DNA TGCGCCAGCAGCTCGACGACAATCCAGGGGAACACTGAAGCTTTCTTT. Translating it yields CASSSTTIQGNTEAFF.

A few counts support this clone. This rearrangement joins TRBV6-5 to TRBJ2-5; TRBD2 might be the D (6 bases). The CDR3 spans 13 residues. The germline V and J ends were trimmed by 6 bases and 5 bases, with 13 bases remaining between them. Germline CDR1 is MNHEY and CDR2 is SVGAGI. In DNA form, the CDR3 reads TGTGCCAGCAGGCCCCCGGGAGAGGAGACCCAGTACTTC. Its protein product is CASRPPGEETQYF.

V gene TRBV15 combines with J gene TRBJ1-5; maybe TRBD1 (5 bases). Germline assignment: CDR1 LNHNV and CDR2 YYDKDF (reference sequence). CDR3 length: 16 amino acids. The germline V and J ends were trimmed by 0 bases and 2 bases, with 11 bases remaining between them. Here the CDR3 DNA reads TGTGCCACCAGCAGAGATCGTCAGGGTGGCAATCAGCCCCAGCATTTT. Its translation: CATSRDRQGGNQPQHF.

The genes are TRBV19 and TRBJ2-3, with D perhaps TRBD1 (6 bases). V shed 0 bases and J shed 5 bases, with 15 bases lying between them. Germline-derived CDR1 and CDR2 are LNHDA and SQIVND (reference sequence). The CDR3 sequence is 16 residues long. The CDR3 DNA reads as TGTGCCAGTAGTATAGATGGACAGTCATTCATAGATACGCAGTATTTT. This sequence encodes CASSIDGQSFIDTQYF.